The 28 T cell receptor beta chains below come from one sample, sequenced in a study of shared clonotypes between healthy human individuals. TCRdb's table, derived via immunoSEQ multiplex PCR, lists solely in-frame clones and lacks some. The sample gives more than 2 million clones, 95% of which show up once; roughly 0.13% is in the top ten. The sequenced material came from naive CD4+ T cells sorted from blood. The subset denotes: CD45RA+ positively selected. These receptors originate from a man aged 18 to 29 in good health.

The rearrangement joins TRBV9 to TRBJ2-3; D may be TRBD2 (5 bases). Trimming removed 4 bases from V and 6 bases from J, with 12 bases in between. CDR1 SGDLS and CDR2 YYNGEE come from the germline V gene. CDR3 size: 13 residues. This CDR3 reads CASSLGLGDTQYF. In nucleotides, the CDR3 is TGTGCCAGCAGCCTCGGACTTGGGGATACGCAGTATTTT.

The rearrangement uses TRBV7-6 and TRBJ2-5; D may be TRBD1 (6 bases). V dropped 5 bases and J dropped 10 bases, with 11 bases sitting between them. This CDR3 is 11 amino acids long. Per the germline V gene, CDR1 is SGHVS and CDR2 is FNYEAQ. The CDR3 reads CASSLDSGQYF. CDR3 nucleotides: TGTGCCAGCAGCCTGGACAGCGGCCAGTACTTC. Drawing the rest from reference TRBV7-6 and TRBJ2-5, the complete variable domain is GAGVSQSPRYKVTKRGQDVALRCDPISGHVSLYWYRQALGQGPEFLTYFNYEAQQDKSGLPNDRFSAERPEGSISTLTIQRTEQRDSAMYRCASSLDSGQYFGPGTRLLVL.

V is TRBV4-1 and J is TRBJ2-1, with TRBD2 matching 7 bases. V lost 0 bases, J lost 7 bases, and 9 bases stayed unmatched. Per the germline V gene, CDR1 is MGHRA and CDR2 is YSYEKL. The CDR3 has 16 amino acids. The CDR3 DNA reads TGCGCCAGCAGCCAAGATAGGGCTAGCGGAGATAATGAGCAGTTCTTC. Its protein is CASSQDRASGDNEQFF.

The chain combines TRBV10-2 with TRBJ2-5; D possibly corresponds to TRBD1 (5 bases). Germline V gene data show CDR1 as WSHSY and CDR2 as SAAADI. CDR3 length: 16 amino acids. The V and J ends lost 3 bases and 0 bases respectively, with 14 bases between them. The CDR3 DNA sequence: TGCGCCAGCAGTGACATAACTTGGACATACCAAGAGACCCAGTACTTC. Amino acid sequence: CASSDITWTYQETQYF.

The table lists this clone with a count of one. The V call is TRBV6-1, the J call TRBJ1-2, with TRBD1 identical over 10 bases. The CDR3 contains 15 residues. In germline, CDR1 is MNHNS, CDR2 SASEGT. The V and J ends lost 3 bases and 3 bases, in that order; junction bases with no gene match: 4. This chain's CDR3 is CASSEGQGFYYGYTF. The CDR3 nucleotides read TGTGCCAGCAGTGAGGGACAGGGGTTCTACTATGGCTACACCTTC.

This chain joins TRBV7-9 and TRBJ1-5; weak D call: TRBD1 (6 bases). The germline V gene has CDR1 SEHNR and CDR2 FQNEAQ (reference sequence). The V end was cut by 3 bases, the J end by 7 bases, with 13 bases between. There are 14 residues in the CDR3. The CDR3 reads CASSLSGALQPQHF. Written as DNA, the CDR3 is TGTGCCAGCAGCTTGTCGGGGGCTCTACAGCCCCAGCATTTT.

The chain links TRBV5-1 to TRBJ2-5, with 9 bases fitting TRBD1. Per germline, CDR1 SGHRS and CDR2 YFSETQ. Unmatched junction bases numbered 2, after V lost 2 bases and J lost 3 bases. The CDR3 has 14 amino acids. The CDR3: CASSLQGAEETQYF. The CDR3 DNA reads TGCGCCAGCAGCTTACAGGGGGCAGAAGAGACCCAGTACTTC.

V is TRBV5-1 and J is TRBJ2-1, with 7 bases lining up with TRBD1. This CDR3 has 15 amino acids. The V gene end was trimmed by 4 bases and the J gene end by 7 bases; junction bases not matched to a gene: 11. Germline CDR1 reads SGHRS; CDR2 reads YFSETQ. This CDR3 is CASSPTGWAQNEQFF. The CDR3 bases are TGCGCCAGCAGCCCGACAGGGTGGGCCCAAAATGAGCAGTTCTTC.

CDR3 sequence (DNA): TGCGCCAGCAGTCAATCGAAAGGGGAGAGGCACGACGGCTACACCTTC. The encoded protein is CASSQSKGERHDGYTF. The chain links TRBV23-1 to TRBJ1-2, with D perhaps matching TRBD1 (5 bases). TRBV23-1 is flagged as an ORF with uncertain function. The CDR3 totals 16 residues. V dropped 0 bases and J dropped 8 bases, with 19 bases sitting between them.

In this sample, this clone turned up once. The J gene is TRBJ1-2, the V gene TRBV27, with D perhaps TRBD1 (6 bases). CDR3 length: 13 amino acids. Per germline, CDR1 MNHEY and CDR2 SMNVEV (reference sequence). V was pared by 3 bases and J by 6 bases, with 11 bases between. CDR3 protein: CASSLTRTDGYTF. CDR3 DNA sequence: TGTGCCAGCAGTTTGACCCGGACAGATGGCTACACCTTC.

This rearrangement joins TRBV5-1 to TRBJ2-2; a possible D gene is TRBD2 (6 bases). Germline V gene sequence: CDR1 SGHRS, CDR2 YFSETQ. This CDR3 contains 13 residues. V was clipped by 6 bases and J by 1 base, with 7 bases between them. The CDR3: CASMEGNTGELFF. CDR3 nucleotides: TGCGCCAGCATGGAGGGGAACACCGGGGAGCTGTTTTTT.

The chain recombines TRBV6-1 with TRBJ1-3, with D perhaps TRBD1 (5 bases). Germline values: CDR1 MNHNS, CDR2 SASEGT. The germline V and J ends were trimmed by 6 bases and 0 bases, with 9 bases remaining between them. The CDR3 runs 14 residues. The CDR3 DNA reads as TGTGCCAGCAGGGGGGAAATCTCTGGAAACACCATATATTTT. Translation gives CASRGEISGNTIYF.

The chain has TRBV27 and TRBJ2-7, with 7 bases identical to TRBD2. The CDR3 has 18 amino acids. V dropped 6 bases and J dropped 6; count of bases not matched to a gene: 23. Germline V gene sequence: CDR1 MNHEY, CDR2 SMNVEV (reference sequence). CDR3 sequence (DNA): TGTGCCAGCAGCCTAAAGCCGGGAACGGGACTATCGACGCGCGAGCAGTACTTC. This translates into CASSLKPGTGLSTREQYF.

The genes are TRBV29-1 and TRBJ2-1; 8 positions agree with TRBD1. CDR1 and CDR2 from the germline V gene are SQVTM and ANQGSEA. Trimming took 6 bases from V and 6 from J; bases not matched to a gene: 19. The CDR3 has 17 residues. The DNA of the CDR3 is TGCAGCGTCAACGAGGGACAGGCTCAATTGGTCGTCAATGAGCAGTTCTTC. It specifies CSVNEGQAQLVVNEQFF.

The table lists this clone with a count of one. Other DNA sequences in the same sample also yield this CDR3. The V and J genes are TRBV2 and TRBJ1-1; no definite D call. The V gene lost 3 bases and the J gene lost 8 bases, with 16 bases spanning the gap. The CDR3 loop spans 14 amino acids. From germline, CDR1 is SNHLY and CDR2 FYNNEI. CDR3 region: CASSDVGRVTEAFF. CDR3 sequence (DNA): TGTGCCAGCAGTGACGTGGGGAGGGTCACCGAAGCTTTCTTT.

The rearrangement links TRBV10-2 to TRBJ2-1, with 8 bases lining up with TRBD2. The junction had 6 bases not matched to a gene; V was cut back by 8 bases and J by 6 bases. This CDR3 is built from 13 residues. Germline CDR1 and CDR2: WSHSY and SAAADI. CDR3 region: CASGQAGVNEQFF. The CDR3 DNA reads TGCGCCAGCGGTCAAGCGGGAGTCAATGAGCAGTTCTTC.

The chain uses TRBV19 and TRBJ2-1, with D perhaps matching TRBD2 (5 bases). Per germline, CDR1 LNHDA and CDR2 SQIVND (reference sequence). The CDR3 has 13 residues. V lost 3 bases, J lost 9 bases, and 12 bases lay in between. CDR3 sequence reads: CASSIGLRGEQFF. The DNA for the CDR3 is TGTGCCAGTAGTATCGGCCTACGGGGTGAGCAGTTCTTC.

The chain recombines TRBV5-4 with TRBJ1-6; maybe TRBD1 (5 bases). The CDR3 totals 14 residues. CDR1 is SGHNT, CDR2 YYREEE, per germline (reference sequence). V lost 1 base, J lost 9 bases, and 11 bases lay in between. CDR3 DNA sequence: TGTGCCAGCAGCTTGAAAGGGGATGGTTCACCCCTCCACTTT. Translated, it gives CASSLKGDGSPLHF.

This rearrangement joins TRBV7-2 to TRBJ2-5, with 14 nucleotides matching TRBD2. Germline-derived CDR1 and CDR2 are SGHTA and FQGNSA. J was trimmed by 5 bases and V by 5 bases; bases with no gene match: 7. There are 16 residues in the CDR3. CDR3 nucleotide sequence: TGTGCCAGCAGCCCGGGACTAGCGGGGGCTTGGGAGACCCAGTACTTC. Its translation is CASSPGLAGAWETQYF.

CDR3 DNA: TGTGCCAGCAGTTCTATGAGACCACTCAGGGGTATGGCTAATGAAAAACTGTTTTTT. It yields the protein CASSSMRPLRGMANEKLFF. J is TRBJ1-4 and V is TRBV27; TRBD1 is a possible D gene (6 bases). Germline V gene lookup returns CDR1 MNHEY and CDR2 SMNVEV (reference sequence). CDR3 length equals 19 residues. Trimming cost V 4 bases and J 3 bases, with 24 bases left between them.

About this clone itself: Other DNA sequences in this sample translate to the same CDR3. V and J are TRBV6-1 and TRBJ2-7; D is possibly TRBD1 (6 bases). V lost 3 bases and J 1 base, leaving 13 bases between the germline ends. The CDR3 covers 15 residues. In germline, CDR1 is MNHNS, CDR2 SASEGT. The CDR3 here is CASSELGGASYEQYF. The CDR3 DNA is TGTGCCAGCAGTGAGTTAGGGGGAGCGTCCTACGAGCAGTACTTC.

The rearrangement uses TRBV14 and TRBJ2-7, with D perhaps matching TRBD1 or TRBD2 (6 bases each). This CDR3 is built from 16 residues. V lost 1 base and J 5 bases, leaving 18 bases between the germline ends. Germline V gene data show CDR1 as SGHDN and CDR2 as FVKESK. CDR3 amino acids: CASSQVGGKVLDEQYF. CDR3 DNA: TGTGCCAGCAGCCAAGTAGGGGGGAAAGTTCTCGACGAGCAGTACTTC.

The rearrangement joins TRBV5-4 to TRBJ1-1, with TRBD1 matching over 8 bases. This CDR3 spans 14 amino acids. The V and J ends lost 3 bases and 5 bases, in that order; junction bases with no gene match: 6. Germline V gives CDR1 SGHNT, CDR2 YYREEE (reference sequence). CDR3 DNA sequence: TGTGCCAGCAGCTACACAGGGGGTAAAACTGAAGCTTTCTTT. Amino acids: CASSYTGGKTEAFF.

This clone was recorded once. The chain is built from TRBV7-2 and TRBJ1-3; D remains ambiguous. Germline V gives CDR1 SGHTA, CDR2 FQGNSA. The CDR3 extends over 14 amino acids. Trimming stripped 1 base from V and 2 bases from J, with 6 bases between. The CDR3 sequence is CASSLEWTGNTIYF. CDR3 coding DNA: TGTGCCAGCAGCTTAGAATGGACTGGAAACACCATATATTTT.

The DNA of the CDR3 is TGTGCCAGCAGCCTTGGGCAGTTTAATTCACCCCTCCACTTT. Residues: CASSLGQFNSPLHF. The chain links TRBV7-9 to TRBJ1-6; D is unresolved. The V and J ends lost 5 bases and 6 bases respectively, with 11 bases between them. CDR1 and CDR2 (germline): SEHNR, FQNEAQ (reference sequence). CDR3 length: 14 residues.

V usage is TRBV7-9 and J usage is TRBJ1-2; the match to TRBD1 covers 7 bases. J gave up 1 base and V 5 bases, and 4 bases lay outside the gene matches. Germline V CDR1 and CDR2: SEHNR, FQNEAQ (reference sequence). The CDR3 length is 14 residues. In DNA, the CDR3 is TGTGCCAGCAGCCCTCAGGGGGTTAACTATGGCTACACCTTC. Its protein product is CASSPQGVNYGYTF. Drawing the rest from reference TRBV7-9 and TRBJ1-2, the complete variable domain is DTGVSQNPRHKITKRGQNVTFRCDPISEHNRLYWYRQTLGQGPEFLTYFQNEAQLEKSRLLSDRFSAERPKGSFSTLEIQRTEQGDSAMYLCASSPQGVNYGYTFGSGTRLTVV.

The chain uses TRBV5-1 and TRBJ2-3; 11 bases are a match to TRBD2. Trimming at V came to 2 bases and at J to 5 bases, leaving 10 bases not matched to a gene. The V gene's germline CDR1 is SGHRS and CDR2 YFSETQ. CDR3 size: 17 residues. In DNA, the CDR3 is TGCGCCAGCAGCTTCGGACTTAGCGGGGGGGCTGGAGATACGCAGTATTTT. Encoded protein: CASSFGLSGGAGDTQYF.

The chain combines TRBV10-3 with TRBJ1-5; D is uncertain. V lost 3 bases and J 8 bases, leaving 8 bases between the germline ends. This CDR3 region has 12 residues. The V gene's germline CDR1 is ENHRY and CDR2 SYGVKD. In DNA, the CDR3 is TGTGCCATCAGTGAACCCGACGAGCCCCAGCATTTT. Translating gives CAISEPDEPQHF.